This TCR beta chain was recovered during a study of blood T cell repertoires in COVID-19. Study-level background: Italy, Spain and the United States were the sources of the convalescent and acute COVID-19 samples. Nucleic acid was either cDNA or gDNA, and it came from T cells, B-cell-depleted T cells, or PBMCs.

Methods used by the authors: Reference gene primer amplification gave nucleated cell count estimates. Some clones are missing from TCRdb's copy, which holds only in-frame ones; the method was immunoSEQ multiplex PCR. That table gives V, J and clone size, and the DNA gave D and trimming. Of tens of thousands of clones in the sample, around four fifths are singletons; the top ten hold less than 7%. With 5 bases removed from V and 13 bases from J, the gap between germline ends came to 17 bases. This CDR3 region has 13 residues. Germline-derived CDR1 and CDR2 are MNHEY and SMNVEV (reference sequence). This receptor was obtained from a man in his fifties or sixties with active COVID-19. What was sequenced was peripheral blood. This chain connects TRBV27 to TRBJ2-2, with D unresolved. For the CDR3, the DNA is TGTGCCAGCAGTACTGAACCGGGTTTAGGGCTGTTTTTT. Translated: CASSTEPGLGLFF.